The rows below give T cell receptor beta chains drawn from one sample of a study of blood T cells in healthy people across ages. Via MiXCR, TCRdb re-called the 5' RACE reads, giving one row per CDR3 protein. The sample yields about a million distinct CDR3 sequences, roughly half seen once. Material: blood. Receptor source: a woman in her fifties or sixties in good health. Each CDR3 is given with its conserved first and last residue. The D gene is left open where the match is weak. Size is omitted from some rows. Given values are once, few, many or a class for expanded clones.

abundance: few; d_gene: NA; v_gene: TRBV28; j_gene: TRBJ2-7; CDR3aa: CASSPGLGGSEQYF; CDR3nt: TGTGCCAGCAGTCCAGGACTTGGGGGCTCCGAGCAGTACTTC
abundance: NA; d_gene: NA; v_gene: TRBV7-2; j_gene: TRBJ2-1; CDR3aa: CASSLVHSQEEQFF; CDR3nt: TGTGCCAGCAGCTTAGTTCACTCCCAAGAGGAGCAGTTCTTC
abundance: NA; d_gene: TRBD2; v_gene: TRBV20-1; j_gene: TRBJ2-7; CDR3aa: CSARESGRYYEQYF; CDR3nt: TGCAGTGCTAGAGAGAGCGGGAGATACTACGAGCAGTACTTC
abundance: few; d_gene: NA; v_gene: TRBV3-1; j_gene: TRBJ1-2; CDR3aa: CASSQGRGRGYGYTF; CDR3nt: TGTGCCAGCAGCCAAGGGCGCGGAAGGGGCTATGGCTACACCTTC
abundance: NA; d_gene: NA; v_gene: TRBV20-1; j_gene: TRBJ1-4; CDR3aa: CSAKGGATKLFF; CDR3nt: TGCAGTGCCAAGGGCGGAGCGACAAAACTGTTTTTT
abundance: NA; d_gene: NA; v_gene: TRBV9; j_gene: TRBJ1-4; CDR3aa: CASSTDGNEKLFF; CDR3nt: TGTGCCAGCAGCACCGACGGCAATGAAAAACTGTTTTTT
abundance: NA; d_gene: TRBD2; v_gene: TRBV7-2; j_gene: TRBJ2-1; CDR3aa: CASSLSGRSAYNEQFF; CDR3nt: TGTGCCAGCAGCTTAAGCGGGAGGTCCGCCTACAATGAGCAGTTCTTC
abundance: NA; d_gene: TRBD2; v_gene: TRBV6-1; j_gene: TRBJ2-1; CDR3aa: CASYEAGGSVNEQFF; CDR3nt: TGTGCCAGCTATGAAGCGGGAGGGTCGGTGAATGAGCAGTTCTTC
abundance: NA; d_gene: NA; v_gene: TRBV13; j_gene: TRBJ2-2; CDR3aa: CASSVYRGESGELFF; CDR3nt: TGTGCCAGCAGCGTCTATCGAGGGGAGTCCGGGGAGCTGTTTTTT
abundance: NA; d_gene: TRBD1; v_gene: TRBV6-6; j_gene: TRBJ2-7; CDR3aa: CASTPTGTTYEQYF; CDR3nt: TGTGCCAGCACCCCGACAGGGACAACCTACGAGCAGTACTTC
abundance: NA; d_gene: NA; v_gene: TRBV20-1; j_gene: TRBJ2-5; CDR3aa: CSASRGLPGTQYF; CDR3nt: TGCAGTGCTAGTAGGGGACTCCCGGGGACCCAGTACTTC
abundance: few; d_gene: NA; v_gene: TRBV18; j_gene: TRBJ2-1; CDR3aa: CASSPPSAMFNEQFF; CDR3nt: TGTGCCAGCTCACCACCTAGCGCCATGTTCAATGAGCAGTTCTTC
abundance: NA; d_gene: TRBD2; v_gene: TRBV20-1; j_gene: TRBJ2-7; CDR3aa: CSAGLAGLNEQYF; CDR3nt: TGCAGTGCGGGACTAGCGGGACTAAACGAGCAGTACTTC
abundance: NA; d_gene: NA; v_gene: TRBV6-1; j_gene: TRBJ1-1; CDR3aa: CASSEAPSRAAFF; CDR3nt: TGTGCCAGCAGTGAAGCGCCGTCCAGGGCGGCTTTCTTT
abundance: NA; d_gene: NA; v_gene: TRBV28; j_gene: TRBJ1-2; CDR3aa: CASTGQTFYGYTF; CDR3nt: TGTGCCAGCACCGGGCAGACCTTCTATGGCTACACCTTC
abundance: NA; d_gene: TRBD2; v_gene: TRBV6-6; j_gene: TRBJ2-5; CDR3aa: CASEGGLAGYRRTQYF; CDR3nt: TGTGCCAGTGAGGGCGGTCTAGCGGGATACCGGAGGACCCAGTACTTC
abundance: NA; d_gene: NA; v_gene: TRBV7-2; j_gene: TRBJ1-5; CDR3aa: CASSVDWGGQPQHF; CDR3nt: TGTGCCAGCAGCGTAGACTGGGGGGGTCAGCCCCAGCATTTT